One and the same sample provided the 2 T cell receptor beta chains below, sequenced in a study of T cell changes during pregnancy in multiple sclerosis. Using immunoSEQ multiplex PCR, the repertoire was profiled, and TCRdb retains in-frame clones only, with some absent. The repertoire holds roughly 40,000 clones, with over 75% as singletons. Here the sequenced sample was CD4+ T cells from peripheral blood mononuclear cells, taken in the third trimester of pregnancy. These receptor sequences come from a female donor with multiple sclerosis, enrolled in a pregnancy study.

The V call is TRBV6-1, the J call TRBJ2-7; 9 bases align to TRBD2. Trimming cost V 6 bases and J 2 bases; bases outside gene matches: 8. The CDR3 consists of 15 residues. Germline V CDR1 and CDR2: MNHNS, SASEGT. This CDR3 is CASRPVIAGAYEQYF. The DNA for the CDR3 is TGTGCCAGCAGACCCGTCATAGCGGGAGCCTACGAGCAGTACTTC.

The chain has TRBV18 and TRBJ2-7; D might be TRBD2 (6 bases). The CDR3 has 14 amino acids. With 6 bases removed from V and 2 bases from J, the gap between germline ends came to 14 bases. Germline lookup yields CDR1 KGHSH and CDR2 LQKENI. This chain's CDR3 is CASSSGGIPYEQYF. The CDR3, as DNA: TGTGCCAGCTCCTCCGGCGGGATTCCCTACGAGCAGTACTTC.